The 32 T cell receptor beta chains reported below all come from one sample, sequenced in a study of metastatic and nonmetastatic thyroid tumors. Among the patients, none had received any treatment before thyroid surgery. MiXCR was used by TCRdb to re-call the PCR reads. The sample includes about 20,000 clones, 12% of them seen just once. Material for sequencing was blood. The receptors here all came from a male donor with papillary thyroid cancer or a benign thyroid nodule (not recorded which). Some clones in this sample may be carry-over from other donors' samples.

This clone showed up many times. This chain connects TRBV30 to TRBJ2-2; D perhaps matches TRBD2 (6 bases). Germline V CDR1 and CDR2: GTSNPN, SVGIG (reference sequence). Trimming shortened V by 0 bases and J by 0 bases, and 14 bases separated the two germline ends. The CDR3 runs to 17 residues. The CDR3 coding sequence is TGTGCCTGGAGTGTAGGCTACGGGAGCGCGAACACCGGGGAGCTGTTTTTT. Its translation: CAWSVGYGSANTGELFF.

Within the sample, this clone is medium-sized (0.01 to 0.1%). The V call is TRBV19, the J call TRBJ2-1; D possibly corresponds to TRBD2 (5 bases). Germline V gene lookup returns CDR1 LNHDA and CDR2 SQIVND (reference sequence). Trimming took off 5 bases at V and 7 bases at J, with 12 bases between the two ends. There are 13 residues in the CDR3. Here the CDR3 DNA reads TGTGCCAGTAGTCCTGACTATCGTAATGAGCAGTTCTTC. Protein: CASSPDYRNEQFF.

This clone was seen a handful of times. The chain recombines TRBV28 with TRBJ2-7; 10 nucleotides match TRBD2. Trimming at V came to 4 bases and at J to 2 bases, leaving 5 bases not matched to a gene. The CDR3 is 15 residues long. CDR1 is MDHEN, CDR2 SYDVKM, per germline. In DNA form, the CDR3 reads TGTGCCAGCAGTTCTCACGGACTAGCGGCCTACGAGCAGTACTTC. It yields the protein CASSSHGLAAYEQYF.

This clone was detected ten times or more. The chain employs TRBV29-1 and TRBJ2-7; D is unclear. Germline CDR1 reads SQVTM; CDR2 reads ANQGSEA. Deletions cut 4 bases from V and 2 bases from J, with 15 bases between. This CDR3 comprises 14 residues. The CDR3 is CSVAPGLSTYEQYF. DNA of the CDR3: TGCAGCGTTGCGCCAGGCCTTTCGACCTACGAGCAGTACTTC.

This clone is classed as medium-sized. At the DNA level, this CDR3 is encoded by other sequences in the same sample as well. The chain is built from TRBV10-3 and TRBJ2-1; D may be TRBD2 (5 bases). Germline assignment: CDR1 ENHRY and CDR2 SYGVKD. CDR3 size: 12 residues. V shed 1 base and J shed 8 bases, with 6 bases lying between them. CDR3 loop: CAISEYSDEQFF. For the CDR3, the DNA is TGTGCCATCAGTGAGTATAGCGATGAGCAGTTCTTC.

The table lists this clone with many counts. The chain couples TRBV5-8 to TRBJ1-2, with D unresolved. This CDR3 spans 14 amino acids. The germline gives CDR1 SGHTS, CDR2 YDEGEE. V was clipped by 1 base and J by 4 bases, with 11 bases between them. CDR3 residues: CASSLSGLPYGYTF. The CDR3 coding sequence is TGTGCCAGCAGCTTGTCCGGGTTACCCTATGGCTACACCTTC.

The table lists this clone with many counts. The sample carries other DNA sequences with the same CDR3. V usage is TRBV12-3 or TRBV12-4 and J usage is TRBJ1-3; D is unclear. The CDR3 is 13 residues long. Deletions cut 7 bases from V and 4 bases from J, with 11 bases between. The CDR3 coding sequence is TGTGCCAGCACCGGGCCCGGCGGAAACACCATATATTTT. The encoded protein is CASTGPGGNTIYF.

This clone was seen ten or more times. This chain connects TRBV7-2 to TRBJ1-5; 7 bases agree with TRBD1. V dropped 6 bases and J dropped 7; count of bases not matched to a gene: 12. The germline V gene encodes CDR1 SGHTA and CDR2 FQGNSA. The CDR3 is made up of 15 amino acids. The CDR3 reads CASSLTTGSRQPQHF. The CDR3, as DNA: TGTGCCAGCAGTCTCACGACAGGGTCACGGCAGCCCCAGCATTTT.

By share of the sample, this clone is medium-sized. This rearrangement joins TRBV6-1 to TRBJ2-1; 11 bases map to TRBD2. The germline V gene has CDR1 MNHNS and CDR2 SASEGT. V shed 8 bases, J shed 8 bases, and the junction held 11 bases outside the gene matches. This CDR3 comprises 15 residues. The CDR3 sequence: CASYLTSGSFDEQFF. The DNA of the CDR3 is TGTGCCAGCTACCTCACTAGCGGGAGTTTCGATGAGCAGTTCTTC.

The chain's CDR3 is CASSFQGSSSPLHF. The CDR3 DNA reads as TGTGCCAGCAGCTTCCAGGGTAGCAGTTCACCCCTCCACTTT. The chain uses TRBV11-1 and TRBJ1-6, with a possible D match to TRBD1 (5 bases). The CDR3 consists of 14 residues. Trimming took off 3 bases at V and 9 bases at J, with 12 bases between the two ends. Germline assignment: CDR1 SGHAT and CDR2 FQDESV (reference sequence).

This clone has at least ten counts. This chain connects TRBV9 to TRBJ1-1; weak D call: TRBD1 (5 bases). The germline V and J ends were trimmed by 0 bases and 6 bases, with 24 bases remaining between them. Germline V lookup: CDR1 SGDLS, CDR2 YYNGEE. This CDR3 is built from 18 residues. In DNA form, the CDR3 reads TGTGCCAGCAGCGTAGGAGATGGTAGCCGGTGGACACTAGCTGAAGCTTTCTTT. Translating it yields CASSVGDGSRWTLAEAFF.

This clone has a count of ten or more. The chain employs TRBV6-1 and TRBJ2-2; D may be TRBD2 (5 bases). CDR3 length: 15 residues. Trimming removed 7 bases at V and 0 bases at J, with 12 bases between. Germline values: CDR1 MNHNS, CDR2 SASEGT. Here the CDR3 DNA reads TGTGCCAGCACCGACTACGCCACGAACACCGGGGAGCTGTTTTTT. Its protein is CASTDYATNTGELFF.

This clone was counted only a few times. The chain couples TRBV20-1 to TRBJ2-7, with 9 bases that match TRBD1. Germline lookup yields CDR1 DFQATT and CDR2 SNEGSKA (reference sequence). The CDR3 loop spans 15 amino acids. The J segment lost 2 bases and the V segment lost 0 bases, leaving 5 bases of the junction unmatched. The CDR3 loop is CSARDVRTGAYEQYF. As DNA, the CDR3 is TGCAGTGCTAGAGACGTCCGGACAGGGGCCTACGAGCAGTACTTC.

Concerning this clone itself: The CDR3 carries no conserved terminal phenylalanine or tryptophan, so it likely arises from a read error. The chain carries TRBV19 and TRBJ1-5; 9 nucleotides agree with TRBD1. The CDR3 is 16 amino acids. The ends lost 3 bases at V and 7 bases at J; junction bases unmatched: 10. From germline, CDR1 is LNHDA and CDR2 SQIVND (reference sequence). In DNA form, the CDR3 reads TGTGCCAGTAGTATGGGTGGGGGACAGGGCTCCCAGCCCCAGCATTCT. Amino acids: CASSMGGGQGSQPQHS.

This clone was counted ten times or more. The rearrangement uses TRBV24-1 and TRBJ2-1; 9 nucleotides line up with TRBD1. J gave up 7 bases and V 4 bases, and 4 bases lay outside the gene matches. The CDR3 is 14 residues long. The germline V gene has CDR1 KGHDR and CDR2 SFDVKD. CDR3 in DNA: TGTGCCACCAGTGAGGGACAGGGAGGAAATGAGCAGTTCTTC. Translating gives CATSEGQGGNEQFF.

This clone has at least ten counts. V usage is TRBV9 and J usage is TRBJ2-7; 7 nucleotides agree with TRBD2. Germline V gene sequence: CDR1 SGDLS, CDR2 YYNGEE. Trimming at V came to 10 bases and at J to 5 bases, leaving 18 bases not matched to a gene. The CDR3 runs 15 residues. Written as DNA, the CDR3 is TGTGCCGAAAAGGCGGGCGGGAGAGGCTTGGACGAGCAGTACTTC. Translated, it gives CAEKAGGRGLDEQYF.

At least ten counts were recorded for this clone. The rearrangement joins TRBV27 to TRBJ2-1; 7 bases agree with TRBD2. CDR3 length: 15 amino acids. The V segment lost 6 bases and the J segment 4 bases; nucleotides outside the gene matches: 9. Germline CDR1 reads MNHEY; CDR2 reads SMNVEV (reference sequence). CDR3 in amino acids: CASRREPPTYNEQFF. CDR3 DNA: TGTGCCAGCAGGCGGGAGCCACCTACATACAATGAGCAGTTCTTC.

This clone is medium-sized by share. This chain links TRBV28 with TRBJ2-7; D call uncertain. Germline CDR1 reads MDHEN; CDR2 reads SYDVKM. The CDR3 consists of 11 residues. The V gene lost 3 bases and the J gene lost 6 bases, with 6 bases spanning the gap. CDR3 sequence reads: CASSFSREQYF. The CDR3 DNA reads TGTGCCAGCAGTTTTTCTCGCGAGCAGTACTTC.

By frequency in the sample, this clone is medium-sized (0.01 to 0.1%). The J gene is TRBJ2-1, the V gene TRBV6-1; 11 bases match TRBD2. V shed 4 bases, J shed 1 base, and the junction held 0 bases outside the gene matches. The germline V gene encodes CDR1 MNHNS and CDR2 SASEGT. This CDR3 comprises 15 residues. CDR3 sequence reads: CASSGTSGSYNEQFF. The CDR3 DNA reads TGTGCCAGCAGTGGGACTAGCGGGTCCTACAATGAGCAGTTCTTC.

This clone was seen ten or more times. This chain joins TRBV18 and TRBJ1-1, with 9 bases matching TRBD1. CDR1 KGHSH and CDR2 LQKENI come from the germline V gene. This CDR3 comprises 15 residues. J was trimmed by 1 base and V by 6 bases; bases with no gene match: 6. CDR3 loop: CASSLNRGPNTEAFF. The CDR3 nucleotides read TGTGCCAGCTCCCTCAACAGGGGGCCGAACACTGAAGCTTTCTTT.

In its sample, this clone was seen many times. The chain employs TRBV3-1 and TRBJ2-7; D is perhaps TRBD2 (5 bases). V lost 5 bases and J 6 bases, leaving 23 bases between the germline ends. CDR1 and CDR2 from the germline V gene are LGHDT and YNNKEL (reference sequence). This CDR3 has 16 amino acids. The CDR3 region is CASSAYSDLGSFEQYF. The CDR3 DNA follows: TGTGCCAGCAGCGCATATAGCGATCTGGGGTCTTTCGAGCAGTACTTC.

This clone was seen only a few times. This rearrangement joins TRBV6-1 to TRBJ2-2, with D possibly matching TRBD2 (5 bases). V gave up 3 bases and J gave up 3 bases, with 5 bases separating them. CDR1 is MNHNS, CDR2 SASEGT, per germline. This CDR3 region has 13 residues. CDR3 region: CASSERDTGELFF. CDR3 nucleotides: TGTGCCAGCAGTGAGCGGGACACCGGGGAGCTGTTTTTT.

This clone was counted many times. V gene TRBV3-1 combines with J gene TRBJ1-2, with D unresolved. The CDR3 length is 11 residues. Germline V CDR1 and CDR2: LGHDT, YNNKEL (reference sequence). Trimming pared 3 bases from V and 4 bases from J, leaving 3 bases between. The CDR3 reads CASSQGYGYTF. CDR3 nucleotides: TGTGCCAGCAGCCAGGGCTATGGCTACACCTTC.

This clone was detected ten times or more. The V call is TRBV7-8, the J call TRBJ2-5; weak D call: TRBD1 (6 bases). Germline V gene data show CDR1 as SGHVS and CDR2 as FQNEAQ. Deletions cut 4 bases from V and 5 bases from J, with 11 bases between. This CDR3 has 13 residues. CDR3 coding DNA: TGTGCCAGCAGCTGGGGGCCTTTGGAGACCCAGTACTTC. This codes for CASSWGPLETQYF.

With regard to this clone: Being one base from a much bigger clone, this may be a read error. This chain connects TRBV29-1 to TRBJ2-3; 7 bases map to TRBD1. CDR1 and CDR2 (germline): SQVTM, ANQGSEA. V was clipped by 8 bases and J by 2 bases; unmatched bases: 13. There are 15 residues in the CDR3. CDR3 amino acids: CSMSPGQSSTDTQYF. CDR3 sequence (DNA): TGCAGCATGTCCCCGGGACAGTCGTCCACAGATACGCAGTATTTT.

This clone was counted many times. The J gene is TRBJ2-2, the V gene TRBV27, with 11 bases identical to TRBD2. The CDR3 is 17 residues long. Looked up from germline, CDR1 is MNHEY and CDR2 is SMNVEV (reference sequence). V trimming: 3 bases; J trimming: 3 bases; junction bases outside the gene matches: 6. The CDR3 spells CASSFGLAGADTGELFF. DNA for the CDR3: TGTGCCAGCAGTTTCGGACTAGCGGGCGCAGACACCGGGGAGCTGTTTTTT.

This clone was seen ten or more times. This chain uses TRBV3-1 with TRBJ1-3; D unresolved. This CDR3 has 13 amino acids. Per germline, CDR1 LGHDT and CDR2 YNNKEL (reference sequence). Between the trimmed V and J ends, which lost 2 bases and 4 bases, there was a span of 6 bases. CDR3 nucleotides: TGTGCCAGCAGCCAATATGCCGGAAACACCATATATTTT. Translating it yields CASSQYAGNTIYF.

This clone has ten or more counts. This chain's CDR3 is CASSHAGGGEQYF. The DNA for the CDR3 is TGCGCCAGCAGCCACGCAGGCGGAGGGGAGCAGTACTTC. The gene calls are TRBV4-1 and TRBJ2-7; possible D gene TRBD2, 6 bases. V lost 3 bases, J lost 7 bases, and 13 bases lay in between. Germline lookup yields CDR1 MGHRA and CDR2 YSYEKL. This CDR3 region has 13 residues.

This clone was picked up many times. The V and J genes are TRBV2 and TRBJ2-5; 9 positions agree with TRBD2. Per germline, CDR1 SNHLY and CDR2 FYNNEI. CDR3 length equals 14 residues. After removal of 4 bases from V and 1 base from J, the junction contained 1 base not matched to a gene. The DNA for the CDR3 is TGTGCCAGCAGTGTACTAGCGGGCCAAGAGACCCAGTACTTC. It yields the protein CASSVLAGQETQYF.

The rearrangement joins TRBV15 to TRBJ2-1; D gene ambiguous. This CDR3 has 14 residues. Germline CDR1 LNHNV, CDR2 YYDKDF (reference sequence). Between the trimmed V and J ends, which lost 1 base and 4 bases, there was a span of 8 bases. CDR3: CATSRAGRYNEQFF. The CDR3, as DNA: TGTGCCACCAGCAGAGCAGGTCGTTACAATGAGCAGTTCTTC.

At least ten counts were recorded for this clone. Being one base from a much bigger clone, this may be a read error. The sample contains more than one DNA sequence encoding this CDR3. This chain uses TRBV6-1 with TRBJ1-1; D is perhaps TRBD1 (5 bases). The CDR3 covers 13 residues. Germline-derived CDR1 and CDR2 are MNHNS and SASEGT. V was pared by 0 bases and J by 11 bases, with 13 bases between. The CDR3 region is CASSEAQVREAFF. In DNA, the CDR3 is TGTGCCAGCAGTGAAGCACAGGTACGAGAGGCTTTCTTT.

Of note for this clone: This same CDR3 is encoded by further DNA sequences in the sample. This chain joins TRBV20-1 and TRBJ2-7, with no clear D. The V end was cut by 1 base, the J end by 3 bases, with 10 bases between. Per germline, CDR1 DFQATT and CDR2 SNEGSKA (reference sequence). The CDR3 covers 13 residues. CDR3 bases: TGCAGTGCTAGAGGGCGAACTGACTACGAGCAGTACTTC. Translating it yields CSARGRTDYEQYF.